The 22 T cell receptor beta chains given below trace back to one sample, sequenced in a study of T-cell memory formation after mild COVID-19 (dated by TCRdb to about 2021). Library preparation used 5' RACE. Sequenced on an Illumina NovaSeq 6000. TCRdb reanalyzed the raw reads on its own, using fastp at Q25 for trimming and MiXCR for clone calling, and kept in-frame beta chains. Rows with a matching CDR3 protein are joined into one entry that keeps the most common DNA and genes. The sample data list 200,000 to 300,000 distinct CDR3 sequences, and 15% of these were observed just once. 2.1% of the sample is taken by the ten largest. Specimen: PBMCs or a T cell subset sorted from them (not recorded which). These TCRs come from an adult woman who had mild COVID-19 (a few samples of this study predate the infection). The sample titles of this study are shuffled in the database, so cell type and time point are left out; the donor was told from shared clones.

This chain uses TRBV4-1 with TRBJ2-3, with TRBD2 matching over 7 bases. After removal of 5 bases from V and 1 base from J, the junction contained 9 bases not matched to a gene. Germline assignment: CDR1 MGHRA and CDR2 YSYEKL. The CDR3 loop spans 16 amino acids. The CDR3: CASSYRRSGGTDTQYF. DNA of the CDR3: TGCGCCAGCAGCTACCGTAGGAGCGGGGGCACAGATACGCAGTATTTT.

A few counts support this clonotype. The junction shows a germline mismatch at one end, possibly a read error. CDR3 loop: CAWNGGRFSTVTF. In nucleotides, the CDR3 is TGTGCCTGGAACGGCGGCAGGTTCTCCACCGTAACCTTC. The gene calls are TRBV30 and TRBJ2-7; no clear D gene. The CDR3 contains 13 residues. The germline CDR1 and CDR2 sequences are GTSNPN and SVGIG (reference sequence).

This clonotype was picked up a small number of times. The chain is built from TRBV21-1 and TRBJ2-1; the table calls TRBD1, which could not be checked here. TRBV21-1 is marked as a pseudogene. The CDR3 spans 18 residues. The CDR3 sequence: CASSKVRRLQGAHNEQFF. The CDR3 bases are TGTGCCAGCAGCAAAGTTCGAAGGTTGCAGGGGGCCCACAATGAGCAGTTCTTC.

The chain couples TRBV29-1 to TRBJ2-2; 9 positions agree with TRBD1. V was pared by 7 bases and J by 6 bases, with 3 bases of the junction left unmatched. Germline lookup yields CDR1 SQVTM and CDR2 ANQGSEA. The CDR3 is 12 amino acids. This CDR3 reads CSARQGAGELFF. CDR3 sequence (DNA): TGCAGCGCAAGACAGGGGGCCGGGGAGCTGTTTTTT.

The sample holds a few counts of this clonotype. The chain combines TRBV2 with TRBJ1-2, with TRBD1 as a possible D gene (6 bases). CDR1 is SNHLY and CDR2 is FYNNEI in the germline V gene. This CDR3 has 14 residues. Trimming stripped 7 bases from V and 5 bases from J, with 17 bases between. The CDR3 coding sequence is TGTGCCAGCACCTTACAGGGACTGAATTATGGCTACACCTTC. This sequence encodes CASTLQGLNYGYTF. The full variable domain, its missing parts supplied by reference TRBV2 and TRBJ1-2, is EPEVTQTPSHQVTQMGQEVILRCVPISNHLYFYWYRQILGQKVEFLVSFYNNEISEKSEIFDDQFSVERPDGSNFTLKIRSTKLEDSAMYFCASTLQGLNYGYTFGSGTRLTVV.

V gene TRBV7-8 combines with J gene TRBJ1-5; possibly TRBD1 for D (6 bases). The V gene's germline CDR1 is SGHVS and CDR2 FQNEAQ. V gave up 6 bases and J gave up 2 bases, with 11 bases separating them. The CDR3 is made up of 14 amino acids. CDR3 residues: CASSSNRGNQPQHF. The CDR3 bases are TGTGCCAGCAGTTCGAACAGGGGCAATCAGCCCCAGCATTTT. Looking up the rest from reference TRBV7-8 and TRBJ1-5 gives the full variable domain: GAGVSQSPRYKVAKRGQDVALRCDPISGHVSLFWYQQALGQGPEFLTYFQNEAQLDKSGLPSDRFFAERPEGSVSTLKIQRTQQEDSAVYLCASSSNRGNQPQHFGDGTRLSIL.

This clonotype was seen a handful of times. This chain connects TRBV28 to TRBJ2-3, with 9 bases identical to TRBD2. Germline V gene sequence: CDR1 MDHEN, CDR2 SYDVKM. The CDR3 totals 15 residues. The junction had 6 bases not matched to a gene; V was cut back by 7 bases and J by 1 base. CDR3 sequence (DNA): TGTGCCAGCAACCCCCAGCGGGGGGGCACAGATACGCAGTATTTT. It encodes CASNPQRGGTDTQYF.

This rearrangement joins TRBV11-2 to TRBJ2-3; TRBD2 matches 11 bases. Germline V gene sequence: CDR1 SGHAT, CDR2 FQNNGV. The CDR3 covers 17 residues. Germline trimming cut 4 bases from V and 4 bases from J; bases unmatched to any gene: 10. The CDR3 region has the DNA TGTGCCAGCAGCTCGTCTATAAGTAGCGGGAGGGCAGATACGCAGTATTTT. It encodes CASSSSISSGRADTQYF.

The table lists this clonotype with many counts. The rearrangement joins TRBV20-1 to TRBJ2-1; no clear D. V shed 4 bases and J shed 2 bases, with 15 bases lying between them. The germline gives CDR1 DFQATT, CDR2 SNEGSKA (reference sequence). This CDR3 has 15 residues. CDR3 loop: CSAIVARRPYNEQFF. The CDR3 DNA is TGCAGTGCTATAGTGGCTCGTAGGCCCTACAATGAGCAGTTCTTC.

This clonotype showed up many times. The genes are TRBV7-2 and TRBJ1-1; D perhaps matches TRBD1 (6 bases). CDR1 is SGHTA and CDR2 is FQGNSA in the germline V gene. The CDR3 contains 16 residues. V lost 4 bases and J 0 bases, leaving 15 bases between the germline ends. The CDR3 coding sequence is TGTGCCAGCAGCTCAACAGGGTTCCTTGTGAACACTGAAGCTTTCTTT. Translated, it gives CASSSTGFLVNTEAFF.

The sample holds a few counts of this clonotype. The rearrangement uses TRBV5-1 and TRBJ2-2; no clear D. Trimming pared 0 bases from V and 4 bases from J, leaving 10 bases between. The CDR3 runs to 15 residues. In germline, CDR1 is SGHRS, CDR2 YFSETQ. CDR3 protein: CASSLGVVGTGELFF. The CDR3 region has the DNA TGCGCCAGCAGCTTGGGGGTCGTGGGCACCGGGGAGCTGTTTTTT.

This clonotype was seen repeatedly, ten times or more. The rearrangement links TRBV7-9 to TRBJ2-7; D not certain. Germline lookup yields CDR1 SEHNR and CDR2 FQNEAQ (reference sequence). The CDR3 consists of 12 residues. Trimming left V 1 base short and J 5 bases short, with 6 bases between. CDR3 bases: TGTGCCAGCAGCTTAGTGGGTCACGAGCAGTACTTC. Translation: CASSLVGHEQYF.

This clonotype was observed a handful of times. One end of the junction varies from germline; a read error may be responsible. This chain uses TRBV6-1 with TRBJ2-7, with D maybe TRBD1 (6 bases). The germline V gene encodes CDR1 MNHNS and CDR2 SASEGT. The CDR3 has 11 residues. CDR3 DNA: TGTGCCAGCAGAGAAGACAGGCTTAGGGACTTC. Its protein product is CASREDRLRDF.

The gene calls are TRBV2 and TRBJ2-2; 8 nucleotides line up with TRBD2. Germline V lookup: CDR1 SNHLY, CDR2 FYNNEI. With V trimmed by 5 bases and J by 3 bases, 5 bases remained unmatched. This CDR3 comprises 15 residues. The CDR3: CASSTTSGYTGELFF. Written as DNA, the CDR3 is TGTGCCAGCAGTACCACTAGCGGCTACACCGGGGAGCTGTTTTTT.

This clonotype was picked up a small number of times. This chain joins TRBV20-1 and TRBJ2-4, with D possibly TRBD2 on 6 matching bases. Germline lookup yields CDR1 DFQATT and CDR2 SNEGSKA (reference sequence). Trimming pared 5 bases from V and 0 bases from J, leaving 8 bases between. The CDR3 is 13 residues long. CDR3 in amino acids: CSARDLAKNIQYF. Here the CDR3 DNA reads TGCAGTGCTCGGGACTTAGCCAAAAACATTCAGTACTTC.

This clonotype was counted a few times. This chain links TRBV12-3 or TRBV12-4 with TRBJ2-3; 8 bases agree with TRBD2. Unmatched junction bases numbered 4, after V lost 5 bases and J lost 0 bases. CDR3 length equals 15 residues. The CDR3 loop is CASSPGGTSTDTQYF. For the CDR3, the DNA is TGTGCCAGCAGTCCGGGGGGGACTAGCACAGATACGCAGTATTTT.

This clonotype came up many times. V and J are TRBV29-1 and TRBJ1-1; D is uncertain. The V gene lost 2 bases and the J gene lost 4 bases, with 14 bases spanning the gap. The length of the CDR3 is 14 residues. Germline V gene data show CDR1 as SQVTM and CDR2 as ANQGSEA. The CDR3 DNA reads TGCAGCGTTGAACTTTCCCCGTTGGGCACTGAAGCTTTCTTT. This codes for CSVELSPLGTEAFF.

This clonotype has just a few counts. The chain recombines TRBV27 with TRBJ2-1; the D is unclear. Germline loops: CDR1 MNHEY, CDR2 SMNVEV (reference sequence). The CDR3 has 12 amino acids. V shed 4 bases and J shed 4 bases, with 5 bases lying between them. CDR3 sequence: CASSSPYNEQFF. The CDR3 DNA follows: TGTGCCAGCAGTTCCCCATACAATGAGCAGTTCTTC.

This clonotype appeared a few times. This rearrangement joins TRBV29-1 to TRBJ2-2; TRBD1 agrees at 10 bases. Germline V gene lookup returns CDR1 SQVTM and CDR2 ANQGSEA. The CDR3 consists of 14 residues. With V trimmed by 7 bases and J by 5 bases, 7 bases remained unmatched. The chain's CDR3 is CSARQGAYTGELFF. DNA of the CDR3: TGCAGCGCTAGACAGGGGGCATATACCGGGGAGCTGTTTTTT.

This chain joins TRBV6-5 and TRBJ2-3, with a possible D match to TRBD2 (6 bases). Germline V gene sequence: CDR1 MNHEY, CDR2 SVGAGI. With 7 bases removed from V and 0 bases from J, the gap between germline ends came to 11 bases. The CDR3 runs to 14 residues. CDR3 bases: TGTGCCAGCACCCCCGCGGGAAGCACAGATACGCAGTATTTT. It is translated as CASTPAGSTDTQYF.

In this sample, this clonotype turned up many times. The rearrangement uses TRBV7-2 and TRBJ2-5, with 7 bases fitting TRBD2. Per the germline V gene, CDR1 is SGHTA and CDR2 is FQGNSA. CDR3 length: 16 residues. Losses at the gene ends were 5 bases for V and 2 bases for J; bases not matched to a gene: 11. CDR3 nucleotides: TGTGCCAGCAGCCCTAAGCGTGCGGGGGATCAAGAGACCCAGTACTTC. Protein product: CASSPKRAGDQETQYF.

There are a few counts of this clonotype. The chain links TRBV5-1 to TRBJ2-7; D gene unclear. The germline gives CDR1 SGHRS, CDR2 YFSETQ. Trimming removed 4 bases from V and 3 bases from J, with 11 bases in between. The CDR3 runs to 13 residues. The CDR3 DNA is TGCGCCAGCAGCGCTGCTAGTCGCTACGAGCAGTACTTC. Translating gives CASSAASRYEQYF.